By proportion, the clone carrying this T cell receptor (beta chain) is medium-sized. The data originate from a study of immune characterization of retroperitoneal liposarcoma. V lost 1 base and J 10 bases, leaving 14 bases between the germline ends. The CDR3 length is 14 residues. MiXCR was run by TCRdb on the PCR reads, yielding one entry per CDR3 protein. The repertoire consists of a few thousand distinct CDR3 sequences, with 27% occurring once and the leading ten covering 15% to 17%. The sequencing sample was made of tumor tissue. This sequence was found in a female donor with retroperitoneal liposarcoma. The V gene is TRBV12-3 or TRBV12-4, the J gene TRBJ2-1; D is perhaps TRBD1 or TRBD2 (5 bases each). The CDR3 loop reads CASSLVLQEGEQFF. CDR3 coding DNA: TGTGCCAGCAGTTTAGTCTTACAAGAGGGGGAGCAGTTCTTC.